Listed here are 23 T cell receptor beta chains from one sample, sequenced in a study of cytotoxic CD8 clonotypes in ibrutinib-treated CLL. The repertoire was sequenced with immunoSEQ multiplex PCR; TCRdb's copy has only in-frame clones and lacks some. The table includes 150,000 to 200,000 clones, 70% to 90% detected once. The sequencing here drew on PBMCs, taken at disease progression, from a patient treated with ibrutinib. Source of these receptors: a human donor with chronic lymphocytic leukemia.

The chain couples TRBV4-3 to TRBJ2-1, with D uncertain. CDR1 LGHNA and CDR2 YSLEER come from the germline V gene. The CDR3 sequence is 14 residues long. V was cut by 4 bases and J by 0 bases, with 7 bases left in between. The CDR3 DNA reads TGCGCCAGCAGCCGAACCGCCTCCTACAATGAGCAGTTCTTC. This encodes CASSRTASYNEQFF.

In DNA, the CDR3 is TGTGCCAGCAGCTTGGGTGGACAGGGTAGAGTCCTCTACGAGCAGTACTTC. This translates into CASSLGGQGRVLYEQYF. This chain joins TRBV5-6 and TRBJ2-7, with 8 nucleotides matching TRBD1. Trimming at V came to 0 bases and at J to 3 bases, leaving 11 bases not matched to a gene. Per germline, CDR1 SGHDT and CDR2 YYEEEE. CDR3 length: 17 residues.

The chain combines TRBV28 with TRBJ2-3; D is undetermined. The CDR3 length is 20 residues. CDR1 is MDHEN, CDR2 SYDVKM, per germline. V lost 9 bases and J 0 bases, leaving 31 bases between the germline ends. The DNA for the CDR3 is TGTGCCAGTCTTAGTCGGAGTCCCCTAAGATCAGAGACTAGCACAGATACGCAGTATTTT. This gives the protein CASLSRSPLRSETSTDTQYF.

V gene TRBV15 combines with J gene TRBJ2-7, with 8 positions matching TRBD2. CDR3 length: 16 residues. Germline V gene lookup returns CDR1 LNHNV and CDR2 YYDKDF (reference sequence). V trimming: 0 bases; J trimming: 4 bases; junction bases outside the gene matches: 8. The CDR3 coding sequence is TGTGCCACCAGCAGAGATGGAACGGGAGGGCTGTACGAGCAGTACTTC. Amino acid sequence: CATSRDGTGGLYEQYF.

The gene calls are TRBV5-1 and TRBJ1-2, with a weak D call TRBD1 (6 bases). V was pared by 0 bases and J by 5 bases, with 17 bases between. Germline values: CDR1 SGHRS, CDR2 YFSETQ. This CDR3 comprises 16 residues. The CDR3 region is CASSLADRNREYGYTF. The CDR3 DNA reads TGCGCCAGCAGCTTGGCGGACAGAAACCGCGAATATGGCTACACCTTC.

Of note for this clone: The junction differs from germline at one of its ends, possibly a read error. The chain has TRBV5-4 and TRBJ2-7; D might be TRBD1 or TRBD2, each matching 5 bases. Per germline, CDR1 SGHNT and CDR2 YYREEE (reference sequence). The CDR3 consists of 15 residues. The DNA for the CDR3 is TGCGCCAGCAGCCCTATGACCGGGGCAGGCTACGAGCAGTACTTC. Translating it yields CASSPMTGAGYEQYF.

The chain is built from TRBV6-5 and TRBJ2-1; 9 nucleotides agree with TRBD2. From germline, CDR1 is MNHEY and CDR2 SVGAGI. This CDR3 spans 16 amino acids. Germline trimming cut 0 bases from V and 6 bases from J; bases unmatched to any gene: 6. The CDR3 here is CASSYSETSGPNEQFF. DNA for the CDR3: TGTGCCAGCAGTTACTCCGAGACTAGCGGCCCCAATGAGCAGTTCTTC.

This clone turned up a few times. DNA of the CDR3: TGTGCCAGCGGCATCTACGAGCAGTACTTC. Its translation is CASGIYEQYF. This chain connects TRBV27 to TRBJ2-7; D gene ambiguous. In germline, CDR1 is MNHEY, CDR2 SMNVEV (reference sequence). The CDR3 covers 10 residues. Trimming removed 8 bases from V and 3 bases from J, with 5 bases in between.

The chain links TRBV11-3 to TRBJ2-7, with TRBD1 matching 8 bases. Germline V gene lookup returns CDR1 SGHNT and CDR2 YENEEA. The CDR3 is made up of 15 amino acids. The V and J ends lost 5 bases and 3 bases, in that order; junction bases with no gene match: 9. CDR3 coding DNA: TGTGCCAGCAGCCGGGGAGCCACAGGGGGCTACGAGCAGTACTTC. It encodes CASSRGATGGYEQYF.

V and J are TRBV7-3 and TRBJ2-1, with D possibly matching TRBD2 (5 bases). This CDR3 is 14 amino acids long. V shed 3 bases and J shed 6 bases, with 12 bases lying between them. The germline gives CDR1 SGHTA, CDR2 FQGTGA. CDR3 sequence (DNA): TGTGCCAGCAGCTTTGGTCCCGCGGGCAATGAGCAGTTCTTC. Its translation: CASSFGPAGNEQFF.

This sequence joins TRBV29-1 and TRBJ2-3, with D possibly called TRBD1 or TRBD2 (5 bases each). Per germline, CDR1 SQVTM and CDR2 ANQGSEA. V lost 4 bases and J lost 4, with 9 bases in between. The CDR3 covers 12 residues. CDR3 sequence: CSVVEGPDTQYF. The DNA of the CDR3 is TGCAGCGTTGTAGAGGGGCCAGATACGCAGTATTTT.

The CDR3 protein is CASSYKVDAGELFF. CDR3 sequence (DNA): TGTGCCAGCAGTTACAAGGTGGATGCCGGGGAGCTGTTTTTT. The chain combines TRBV6-5 with TRBJ2-2; D uncertain. From germline, CDR1 is MNHEY and CDR2 SVGAGI. V gave up 2 bases and J gave up 6 bases, with 10 bases separating them. The CDR3 runs to 14 residues.

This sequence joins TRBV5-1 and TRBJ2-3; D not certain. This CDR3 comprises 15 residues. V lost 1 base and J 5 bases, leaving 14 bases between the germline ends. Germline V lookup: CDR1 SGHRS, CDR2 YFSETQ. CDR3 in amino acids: CASSLLGLEKDTQYF. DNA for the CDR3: TGCGCCAGCAGCTTGTTAGGGTTAGAGAAAGATACGCAGTATTTT.

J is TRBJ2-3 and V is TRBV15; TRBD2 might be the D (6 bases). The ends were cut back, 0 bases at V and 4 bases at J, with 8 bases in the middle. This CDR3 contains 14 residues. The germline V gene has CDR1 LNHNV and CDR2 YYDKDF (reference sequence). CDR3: CATSRDRRADTQYF. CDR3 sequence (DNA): TGTGCCACCAGCAGAGATAGGAGGGCAGATACGCAGTATTTT.

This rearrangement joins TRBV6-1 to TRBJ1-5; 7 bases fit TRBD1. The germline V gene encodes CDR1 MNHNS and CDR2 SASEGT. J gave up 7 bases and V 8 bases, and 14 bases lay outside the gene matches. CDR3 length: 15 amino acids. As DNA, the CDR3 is TGTGCCAGCGATCCGGGACAGAGGCAGGGACAGCCCCAGCATTTT. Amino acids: CASDPGQRQGQPQHF.

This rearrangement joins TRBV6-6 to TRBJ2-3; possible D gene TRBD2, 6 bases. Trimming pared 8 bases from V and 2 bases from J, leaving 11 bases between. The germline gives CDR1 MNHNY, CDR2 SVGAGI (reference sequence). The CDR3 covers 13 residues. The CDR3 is CASERAVTDTQYF. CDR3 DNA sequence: TGTGCCAGCGAGCGGGCCGTCACAGATACGCAGTATTTT.

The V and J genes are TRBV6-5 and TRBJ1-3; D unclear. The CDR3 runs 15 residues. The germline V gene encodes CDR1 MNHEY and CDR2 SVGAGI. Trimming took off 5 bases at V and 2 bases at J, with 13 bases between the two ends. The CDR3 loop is CASSTVTHTGNTIYF. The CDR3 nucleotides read TGTGCCAGCAGTACGGTGACTCATACTGGAAACACCATATATTTT.

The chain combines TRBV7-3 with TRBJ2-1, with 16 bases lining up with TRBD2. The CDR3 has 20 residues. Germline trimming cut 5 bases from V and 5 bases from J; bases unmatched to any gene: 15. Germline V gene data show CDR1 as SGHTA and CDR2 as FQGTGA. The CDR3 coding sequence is TGTGCCAGCAGCCTCCCCAGCCCCGGGACTAGCGGGAGGGAAAACAATGAGCAGTTCTTC. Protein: CASSLPSPGTSGRENNEQFF. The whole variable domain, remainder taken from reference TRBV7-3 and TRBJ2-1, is GAGVSQTPSNKVTEKGKYVELRCDPISGHTALYWYRQSLGQGPEFLIYFQGTGAADDSGLPNDRFFAVRPEGSVSTLKIQRTERGDSAVYLCASSLPSPGTSGRENNEQFFGPGTRLTVL.

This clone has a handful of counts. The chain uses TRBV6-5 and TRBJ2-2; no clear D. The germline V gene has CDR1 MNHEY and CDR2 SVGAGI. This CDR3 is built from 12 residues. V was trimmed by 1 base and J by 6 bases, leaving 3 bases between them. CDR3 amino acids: CASSYLSGELFF. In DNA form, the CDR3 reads TGTGCCAGCAGTTACTTATCCGGGGAGCTGTTTTTT.

CDR3 in amino acids: CASSLRGQGAGRGYEQYF. CDR3 DNA: TGCGCCAGCAGCCTCAGGGGACAGGGAGCGGGAAGAGGCTACGAGCAGTACTTC. The V and J genes are TRBV4-1 and TRBJ2-7; 9 bases fit TRBD1. Trimming cost V 4 bases and J 3 bases; bases outside gene matches: 16. The length of the CDR3 is 18 residues. CDR1 MGHRA and CDR2 YSYEKL come from the germline V gene.

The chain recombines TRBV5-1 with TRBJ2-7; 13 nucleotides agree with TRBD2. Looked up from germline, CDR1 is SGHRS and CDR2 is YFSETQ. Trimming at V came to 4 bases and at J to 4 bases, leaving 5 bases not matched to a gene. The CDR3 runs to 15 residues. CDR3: CASSPGTSGDYEQYF. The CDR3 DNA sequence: TGCGCCAGCAGCCCAGGGACTAGCGGGGATTACGAGCAGTACTTC.

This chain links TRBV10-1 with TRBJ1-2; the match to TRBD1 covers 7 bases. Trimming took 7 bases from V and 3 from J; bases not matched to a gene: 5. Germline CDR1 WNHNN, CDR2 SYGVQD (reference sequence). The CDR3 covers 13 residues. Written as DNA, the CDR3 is TGCGCCAGCAAGGGACAGACGTACTATGGCTACACCTTC. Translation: CASKGQTYYGYTF.

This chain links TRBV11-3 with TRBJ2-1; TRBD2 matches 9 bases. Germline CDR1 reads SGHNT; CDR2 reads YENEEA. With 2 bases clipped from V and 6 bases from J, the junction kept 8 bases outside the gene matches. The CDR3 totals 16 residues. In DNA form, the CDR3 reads TGTGCCAGCAGCTTAAGGGTGGGACTAGCCTCCAATGAGCAGTTCTTC. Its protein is CASSLRVGLASNEQFF. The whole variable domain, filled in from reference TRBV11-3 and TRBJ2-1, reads EAGVVQSPRYKIIEKKQPVAFWCNPISGHNTLYWYLQNLGQGPELLIRYENEEAVDDSQLPKDRFSAERLKGVDSTLKIQPAELGDSAVYLCASSLRVGLASNEQFFGPGTRLTVL.